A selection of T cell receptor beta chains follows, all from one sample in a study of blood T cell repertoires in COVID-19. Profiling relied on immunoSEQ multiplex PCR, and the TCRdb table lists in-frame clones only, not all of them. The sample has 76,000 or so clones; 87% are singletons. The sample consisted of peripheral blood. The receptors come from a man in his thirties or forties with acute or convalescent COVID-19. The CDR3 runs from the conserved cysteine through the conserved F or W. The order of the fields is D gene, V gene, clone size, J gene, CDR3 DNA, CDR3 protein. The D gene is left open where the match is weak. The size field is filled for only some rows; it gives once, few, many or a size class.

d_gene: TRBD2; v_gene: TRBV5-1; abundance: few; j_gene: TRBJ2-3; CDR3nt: TGCGCCAGCAGCGAGGGACTAGCGGGAGGCACAGATACGCAGTATTTT; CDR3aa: CASSEGLAGGTDTQYF
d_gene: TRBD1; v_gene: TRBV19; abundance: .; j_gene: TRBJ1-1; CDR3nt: TGTGCCAGTAGTAAGGGGGCCGTGAACACTGAAGCTTTCTTT; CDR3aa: CASSKGAVNTEAFF
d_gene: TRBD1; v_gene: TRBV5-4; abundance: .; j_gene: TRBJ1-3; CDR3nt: TGTGCCAGCAGCCAAGGGCCTCCGGGACAGGGAGTTTCTGGAAACACCATATATTTT; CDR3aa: CASSQGPPGQGVSGNTIYF
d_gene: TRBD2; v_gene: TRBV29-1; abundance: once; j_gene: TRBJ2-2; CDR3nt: TGCAGCGTAGCGGGACCGCGAGGCACCGGGGAGCTGTTTTTT; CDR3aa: CSVAGPRGTGELFF
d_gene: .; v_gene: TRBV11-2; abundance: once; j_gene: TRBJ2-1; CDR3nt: TGTGCCAGCAGCTCATTGGAGTTGTACAATGAGCAGTTCTTC; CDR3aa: CASSSLELYNEQFF
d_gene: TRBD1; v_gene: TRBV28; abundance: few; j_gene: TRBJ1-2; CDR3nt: TGTGCCAGCAGGCGACAGGGGGGGATAATTGGCTACACCTTC; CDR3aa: CASRRQGGIIGYTF
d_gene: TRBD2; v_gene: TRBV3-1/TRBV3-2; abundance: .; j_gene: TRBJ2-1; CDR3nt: TGTGCCAGCAGCGGGACTAGTGGGTACAATGAGCAGTTCTTC; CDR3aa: CASSGTSGYNEQFF
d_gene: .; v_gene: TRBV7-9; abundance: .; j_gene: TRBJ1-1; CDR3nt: TGTGCCAGCAGCTTAGCGGGGCGGAAGAACACTGAAGCTTTCTTT; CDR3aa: CASSLAGRKNTEAFF
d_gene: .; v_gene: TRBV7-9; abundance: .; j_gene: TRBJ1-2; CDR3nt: TGTGCCAGCAGCTTAAGCGGGCTGCAGGGTACCTATGGCTACACCTTC; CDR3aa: CASSLSGLQGTYGYTF
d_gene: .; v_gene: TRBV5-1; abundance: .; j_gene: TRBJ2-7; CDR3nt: TGCGCCAGCAGCTTGAGTGGACAGCGCGAGCAGTACTTC; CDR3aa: CASSLSGQREQYF
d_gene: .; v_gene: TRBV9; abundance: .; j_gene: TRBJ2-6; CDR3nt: TGTGCCAGCAGCTTGGACAGCTCACGGACTCAGTCTGGGGCCAACGTCCTGACTTTC; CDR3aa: CASSLDSSRTQSGANVLTF
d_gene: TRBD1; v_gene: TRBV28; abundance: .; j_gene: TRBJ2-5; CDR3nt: TGTGCCAGCAGTCCCGCCGGGACAGGGGGCTTAGAGACCCAGTACTTC; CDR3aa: CASSPAGTGGLETQYF
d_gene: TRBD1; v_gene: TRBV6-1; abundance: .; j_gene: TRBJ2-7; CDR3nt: TGTGCCAGCAGTGACAGGGGACAGGGCCCCTACGAGCAGTACTTC; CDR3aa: CASSDRGQGPYEQYF
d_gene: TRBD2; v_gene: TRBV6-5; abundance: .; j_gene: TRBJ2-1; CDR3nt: TGTGCCAGCGTTTTAGCGGGACCCAAATCGGAGCAGTTCTTC; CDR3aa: CASVLAGPKSEQFF
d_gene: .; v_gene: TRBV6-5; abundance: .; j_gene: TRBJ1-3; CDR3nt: TGTGCCAGCAGTTACGACAGACGTGAAGGAAACACCATATATTTT; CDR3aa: CASSYDRREGNTIYF
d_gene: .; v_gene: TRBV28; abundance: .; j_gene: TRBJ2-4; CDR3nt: TGTGCCAGCAGCGGGGAGGTGGACATTCAGTACTTC; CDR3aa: CASSGEVDIQYF
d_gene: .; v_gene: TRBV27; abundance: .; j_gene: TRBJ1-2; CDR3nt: TGTGCCAGCAGTTTGTCCAGAAACTATGGCTACACCTTC; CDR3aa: CASSLSRNYGYTF
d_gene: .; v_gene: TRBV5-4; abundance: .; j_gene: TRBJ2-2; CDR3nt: TGTGCCAGCAGCCTCCCGGAGGGGGCGCAAACCGGGGAGCTGTTTTTT; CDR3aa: CASSLPEGAQTGELFF
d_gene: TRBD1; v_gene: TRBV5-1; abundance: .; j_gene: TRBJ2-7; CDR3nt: TGCGCCAGCAGCTTGAGGGCGGGACAGGGATATCACGAGCAGTACTTC; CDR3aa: CASSLRAGQGYHEQYF
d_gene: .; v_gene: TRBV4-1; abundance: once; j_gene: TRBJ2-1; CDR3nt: TGCGCCAGCAGCCAAGGAGAGTACAATGAGCAGTTCTTC; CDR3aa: CASSQGEYNEQFF
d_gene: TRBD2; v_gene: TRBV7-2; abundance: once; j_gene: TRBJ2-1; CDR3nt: TGTGCCAGCAGCTCTAGCGGAGGGAGCTCCTACAATGAGCAGTTCTTC; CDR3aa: CASSSSGGSSYNEQFF
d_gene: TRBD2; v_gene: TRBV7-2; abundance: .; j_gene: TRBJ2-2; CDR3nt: TGTGCCAGCAGCCATAGCGGGAGGGGCACCGGGGAGCTGTTTTTT; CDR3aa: CASSHSGRGTGELFF